A selection of T cell receptor beta chains follows, all from one sample in a study of CD8 T cells in ankylosing spondylitis. TCRdb re-analysed the 5' RACE reads in MiXCR, keeping a single row per CDR3 protein. This sample has roughly 440,000 distinct CDR3 sequences, with 17% found just once. Material for sequencing was blood, either unsorted or a sorted T cell fraction (not recorded which). All receptors come from a male donor with ankylosing spondylitis. Each CDR3 is given with its conserved first and last residue. The order of the fields is CDR3 protein, CDR3 length, J gene, V gene.

CDR3aa: CASSQESYGSPRGQPQHF; len: 18; j_gene: TRBJ1-5; v_gene: TRBV4-1
CDR3aa: CASRPPSSGANVLTF; len: 15; j_gene: TRBJ2-6; v_gene: TRBV12-3/TRBV12-4
CDR3aa: CASSPYRDRDGEQFF; len: 15; j_gene: TRBJ2-1; v_gene: TRBV28
CDR3aa: CASSLWGNTGELFF; len: 14; j_gene: TRBJ2-2; v_gene: TRBV28
CDR3aa: CASSQAKTGETQYF; len: 14; j_gene: TRBJ2-5; v_gene: TRBV4-1
CDR3aa: CASSPQGHLNTEAFF; len: 15; j_gene: TRBJ1-1; v_gene: TRBV11-2
CDR3aa: CASSLYVISEQFF; len: 13; j_gene: TRBJ2-1; v_gene: TRBV11-3
CDR3aa: CASSLSGLAGVGQETQYF; len: 18; j_gene: TRBJ2-5; v_gene: TRBV5-5
CDR3aa: CASRDSTNYGYTF; len: 13; j_gene: TRBJ1-2; v_gene: TRBV28
CDR3aa: CASSLHLPGQAGADEKLFF; len: 19; j_gene: TRBJ1-4; v_gene: TRBV4-3
CDR3aa: CASGSKTQAKNIQYF; len: 15; j_gene: TRBJ2-4; v_gene: TRBV7-2
CDR3aa: CASSQDVPSGGYTF; len: 14; j_gene: TRBJ1-2; v_gene: TRBV3-1
CDR3aa: CASSEHRGSKNIQYF; len: 15; j_gene: TRBJ2-4; v_gene: TRBV10-2
CDR3aa: CSAIQSSGKLDTQYF; len: 15; j_gene: TRBJ2-3; v_gene: TRBV20-1